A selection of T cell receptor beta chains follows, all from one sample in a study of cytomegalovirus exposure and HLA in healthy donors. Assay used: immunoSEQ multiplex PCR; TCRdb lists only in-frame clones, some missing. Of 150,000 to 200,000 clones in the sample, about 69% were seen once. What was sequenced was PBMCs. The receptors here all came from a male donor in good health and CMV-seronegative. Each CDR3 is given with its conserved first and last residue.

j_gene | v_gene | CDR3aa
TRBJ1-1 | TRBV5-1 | CASTRGLAMNTEAFF
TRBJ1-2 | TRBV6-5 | CASREDYYGYTF
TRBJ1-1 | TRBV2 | CASSLRTPSTEAFF
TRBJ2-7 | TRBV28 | CASRVDRAYEQYF
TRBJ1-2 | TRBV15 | CATSINRGQNYGYTF
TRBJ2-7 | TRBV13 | CASSSRGTAIREQYF
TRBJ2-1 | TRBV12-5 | CASGGGRGVNNEQFF
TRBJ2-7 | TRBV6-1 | CASTRQVNYEQYF
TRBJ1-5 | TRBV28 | CASKGTAYMPGGPNQPQHF
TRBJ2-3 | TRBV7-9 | CSSSFQGQDTQYF
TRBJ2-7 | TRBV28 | CASSRLAGVYEQYF
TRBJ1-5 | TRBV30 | CAWSSTGDQPQHF
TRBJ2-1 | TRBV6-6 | CASSYSPFSNEQFF
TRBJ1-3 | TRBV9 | CASSPRQGNSGNTIYF
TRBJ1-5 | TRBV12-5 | CASGPTAVNQPQHF
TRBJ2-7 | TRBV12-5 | CASGSDRTTYEQYF
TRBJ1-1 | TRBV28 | CASRRSLGRDTEAFF
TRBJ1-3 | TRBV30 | CAWSHGNTIYF
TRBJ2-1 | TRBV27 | CASSWGQREDEQFF
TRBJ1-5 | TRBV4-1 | CASSQEVRQGSNQPQHF
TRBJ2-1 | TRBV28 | CASSFATSGNNEQFF
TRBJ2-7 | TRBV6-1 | CASSENGASSYEQYF
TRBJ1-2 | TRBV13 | CASSARTGVPNYGYTF
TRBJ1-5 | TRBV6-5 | CASSYDGSQPQHF
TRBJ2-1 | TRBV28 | CASSSGLAGGSYNEQFF
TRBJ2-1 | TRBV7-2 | CASSLRRGVSYNEQFF
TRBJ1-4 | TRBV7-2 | CASSLEEGRELFF
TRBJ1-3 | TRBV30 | CAWSSRDFQSSGSTIYF
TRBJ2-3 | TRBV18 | CASSPPLAGGPDTQYF
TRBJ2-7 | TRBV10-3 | CAISESGSDEQYF
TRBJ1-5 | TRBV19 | CASSIRQGGQPQHF
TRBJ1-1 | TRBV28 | CASNPGTGNTEAFF
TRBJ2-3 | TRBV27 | CASAGPSTDTQYF
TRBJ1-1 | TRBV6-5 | CASSPKGDTEAFF
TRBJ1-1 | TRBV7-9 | CASSLVYTEAFF
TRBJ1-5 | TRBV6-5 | CASSYSNGWQPQHF
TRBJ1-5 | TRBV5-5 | CASSLGTGRGQPQHF
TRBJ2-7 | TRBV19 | CASSVAGGPQGEQYF
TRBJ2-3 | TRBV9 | CASSVAGTRADTQYF
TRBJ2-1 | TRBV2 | CARTSGSSSYNEQFF
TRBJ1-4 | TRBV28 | CASRRDRDKNEKLFF
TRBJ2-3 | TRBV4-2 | CASSQVGRTRGSTDTQYF
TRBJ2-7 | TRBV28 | CASSMSWDSHYEQYF
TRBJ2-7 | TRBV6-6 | CASTPSRGGVPEQYF